The next 24 T cell receptor beta chains were all read from a single sample in a study of blood T cells in healthy people across ages. Together with a sample-barcoded 5' primer, a J-beta primer mix was included in a second PCR lasting about 6 to 11 cycles. TCRdb independently ran MiXCR on the 5' RACE reads; one entry per CDR3 protein. The sample has around 990,000 distinct CDR3 sequences, about 23% seen once. This sample was also put to use in a study of T cells of mothers and their children.

The specimen was blood. These receptors were obtained from a girl aged 2 to 9 in good health.

In DNA form, the CDR3 reads TGTGCCAGCAGCACACCACCTCAAGCGTCCGAGCAGTACTTC. Residues: CASSTPPQASEQYF. This rearrangement joins TRBV11-2 to TRBJ2-7; no clear D gene. CDR1 is SGHAT, CDR2 FQNNGV, per germline. Trimming shortened V by 5 bases and J by 6 bases, and 17 bases separated the two germline ends. The CDR3 extends over 14 amino acids.

This chain links TRBV28 with TRBJ1-4; TRBD1 is a possible D gene (5 bases). CDR1 MDHEN and CDR2 SYDVKM come from the germline V gene. CDR3 size: 15 residues. V shed 4 bases and J shed 0 bases, with 9 bases lying between them. In DNA form, the CDR3 reads TGTGCCAGCAGTTCGGGGGTTGCAACTAATGAAAAACTGTTTTTT. Translation gives CASSSGVATNEKLFF.

The chain carries TRBV29-1 and TRBJ2-4; 7 positions match TRBD1. The CDR3 has 14 amino acids. Germline CDR1 reads SQVTM; CDR2 reads ANQGSEA. V lost 5 bases and J lost 5; bases outside the gene matches: 9. The chain's CDR3 is CSVLTGLEENIQYF. The CDR3 nucleotides read TGCAGCGTTTTGACAGGGCTCGAGGAAAACATTCAGTACTTC.

As to this clonotype: The junction differs from germline at one of its ends, possibly a read error. The chain is built from TRBV6-5 and TRBJ1-4; 9 bases match TRBD1. The CDR3 spans 15 residues. Per germline, CDR1 MNHEY and CDR2 SVGAGI. The CDR3 region has the DNA TGTGCCAACAGTATCTACAGGGGGCCCGTGGACAAACTGTTTTTT. It yields the protein CANSIYRGPVDKLFF.

In its sample, this clonotype was seen a few times. V and J are TRBV2 and TRBJ2-1; 9 nucleotides match TRBD2. The V gene end was trimmed by 8 bases and the J gene end by 6 bases; junction bases not matched to a gene: 5. The CDR3 has 13 amino acids. Germline values: CDR1 SNHLY, CDR2 FYNNEI. Written as DNA, the CDR3 is TGTGCCAGCCGACTAGCGGAGGCCAATGAGCAGTTCTTC. Protein sequence: CASRLAEANEQFF.

This clonotype was observed a handful of times. The conserved phenylalanine or tryptophan is not found at the CDR3 terminus, so this likely reflects a read error. J is TRBJ2-5 and V is TRBV5-1; D is perhaps TRBD1 or TRBD2 (5 bases each). The CDR3 is made up of 14 amino acids. Per the germline V gene, CDR1 is SGHRS and CDR2 is YFSETQ. V lost 7 bases and J lost 1, with 14 bases in between. Here the CDR3 DNA reads TGCGCCAGCGCCGAGGGGCACCCCCAAGAGACCCAGTACCTC. Translated: CASAEGHPQETQYL.

This sequence joins TRBV27 and TRBJ1-4, with D perhaps matching TRBD1 (5 bases). Between the trimmed V and J ends, which lost 3 bases and 1 base, there was a span of 9 bases. In germline, CDR1 is MNHEY, CDR2 SMNVEV (reference sequence). The CDR3 consists of 15 residues. As DNA, the CDR3 is TGTGCCAGCAGTTTGAGGGGCGGAACTAATGAAAAACTGTTTTTT. Amino acid sequence: CASSLRGGTNEKLFF. Variable domain in full (rest from reference TRBV27 and TRBJ1-4): EAQVTQNPRYLITVTGKKLTVTCSQNMNHEYMSWYRQDPGLGLRQIYYSMNVEVTDKGDVPEGYKVSRKEKRNFPLILESPSPNQTSLYFCASSLRGGTNEKLFFGSGTQLSVL.

V usage is TRBV6-5 and J usage is TRBJ1-1, with D maybe TRBD1 (5 bases). CDR1 and CDR2 from the germline V gene are MNHEY and SVGAGI. This CDR3 has 14 residues. Trimming left V 6 bases short and J 1 base short, with 12 bases between. The CDR3 bases are TGTGCCAGCAGGACTCCAGGGAAGAACACTGAAGCTTTCTTT. This encodes CASRTPGKNTEAFF.

V usage is TRBV12-1 and J usage is TRBJ2-1; TRBD2, as called in the table, went unchecked against the DNA. TRBV12-1 is a known pseudogene. The CDR3 is made up of 15 amino acids. The CDR3 here is CASSFNLVDPNEQFF. As DNA, the CDR3 is TGTGCCAGCAGCTTTAACCTAGTTGATCCCAATGAGCAGTTCTTC.

The sample holds a few counts of this clonotype. V gene TRBV12-3 or TRBV12-4 combines with J gene TRBJ2-1; 9 nucleotides match TRBD2. V lost 5 bases to trimming and J lost 8 bases; unmatched junction nucleotides: 13. CDR3 length: 16 amino acids. The CDR3 spells CASSATRLAGSDEQFF. In nucleotides, the CDR3 is TGTGCCAGCAGTGCGACGCGGCTAGCGGGGAGTGATGAGCAGTTCTTC.

The rearrangement uses TRBV9 and TRBJ2-1; 8 nucleotides match TRBD1. The trim removed 3 bases at V and 4 bases at J, leaving 12 bases unmatched. This CDR3 has 17 amino acids. Germline lookup yields CDR1 SGDLS and CDR2 YYNGEE. CDR3 loop: CASSELTGALPYNEQFF. The CDR3 DNA follows: TGTGCCAGCAGCGAATTGACAGGGGCGCTCCCTTACAATGAGCAGTTCTTC.

In its sample, this clonotype was seen a few times. V usage is TRBV5-1 and J usage is TRBJ2-5; D might be TRBD2 (6 bases). CDR3 length equals 14 residues. Germline V gives CDR1 SGHRS, CDR2 YFSETQ. The ends were cut back, 2 bases at V and 1 base at J, with 9 bases in the middle. The CDR3 sequence: CASSLPGLQETQYF. The CDR3 DNA is TGCGCCAGCAGCTTACCGGGACTCCAAGAGACCCAGTACTTC.

This clonotype was detected a few times. V is TRBV28 and J is TRBJ2-5, with TRBD2 matching over 8 bases. Germline lookup yields CDR1 MDHEN and CDR2 SYDVKM. The CDR3 is made up of 16 amino acids. V shed 1 base and J 3 bases; nucleotides not matched to a gene: 7. The CDR3 DNA reads as TGTGCCAGCAGTTTATTTGGTAGCGGGGACAAAGAGACCCAGTACTTC. Protein: CASSLFGSGDKETQYF.

The chain recombines TRBV2 with TRBJ1-5, with TRBD1 as a possible D gene (5 bases). CDR1 and CDR2 from the germline V gene are SNHLY and FYNNEI. With 6 bases removed from V and 5 bases from J, the gap between germline ends came to 11 bases. There are 13 residues in the CDR3. The CDR3 loop is CASRGKTDQPQHF. The CDR3 DNA is TGTGCCAGCAGGGGCAAGACAGATCAGCCCCAGCATTTT.

In its sample, this clonotype was seen a few times. V usage is TRBV20-1 and J usage is TRBJ2-7; TRBD2 is a possible D gene (5 bases). Trimming left V 0 bases short and J 5 bases short, with 17 bases between. Germline CDR1 is DFQATT and CDR2 is SNEGSKA (reference sequence). The CDR3 is made up of 15 amino acids. Here the CDR3 DNA reads TGCAGTGCTAGAGATCGTAGGGCAGGAGGAGACGAGCAGTACTTC. Its protein is CSARDRRAGGDEQYF.

This clonotype was counted at least ten times. The chain employs TRBV7-9 and TRBJ2-7; D is undetermined. The length of the CDR3 is 13 residues. Germline values: CDR1 SEHNR, CDR2 FQNEAQ (reference sequence). V was trimmed by 4 bases and J by 1 base, leaving 8 bases between them. CDR3 sequence reads: CASSSGLSYEQYF. The DNA of the CDR3 is TGTGCCAGCAGCTCGGGCCTTTCCTACGAGCAGTACTTC.

The J gene is TRBJ1-3, the V gene TRBV9; D not resolved. V lost 4 bases to trimming and J lost 0 bases, with 14 bases between them. The CDR3 length is 16 residues. Looked up from germline, CDR1 is SGDLS and CDR2 is YYNGEE. The CDR3: CASSTPSMSSGNTIYF. The DNA for the CDR3 is TGTGCCAGCAGCACCCCATCGATGAGCTCTGGAAACACCATATATTTT.

The chain uses TRBV29-1 and TRBJ2-3, with a weak D call TRBD2 (6 bases). V shed 6 bases and J shed 1 base, with 20 bases lying between them. CDR3 size: 16 residues. Germline V CDR1 and CDR2: SQVTM, ANQGSEA. The CDR3 loop reads CSVIPVGGEGTDTQYF. CDR3 DNA: TGCAGCGTGATCCCCGTCGGGGGAGAGGGCACAGATACGCAGTATTTT.

As DNA, the CDR3 is TGTGCCAGCAGTTTAACTGAAGGGTATGGCTACACCTTC. It encodes CASSLTEGYGYTF. J is TRBJ1-2 and V is TRBV12-3 or TRBV12-4; no firm D call. The V and J ends lost 2 bases and 5 bases respectively, with 9 bases between them. The CDR3 length is 13 residues.

This clonotype occurred a few times. Because the CDR3 is missing its conserved closing phenylalanine or tryptophan, this is likely a read error. The chain couples TRBV20-1 to TRBJ2-1; 7 bases line up with TRBD1. With the DNA end fitting TRBJ2-7 better, the J assignment may be wrong. The germline V gene has CDR1 DFQATT and CDR2 SNEGSKA (reference sequence). The CDR3 is 11 amino acids. The chain's CDR3 is CSALQGDEQYL. The DNA for the CDR3 is TGCAGTGCCTTGCAGGGGGACGAGCAGTACCTC.

J is TRBJ1-4 and V is TRBV20-1; 7 bases agree with TRBD1. Per germline, CDR1 DFQATT and CDR2 SNEGSKA (reference sequence). The CDR3 length is 14 residues. The trim removed 7 bases at V and 0 bases at J, leaving 5 bases unmatched. CDR3 residues: CSVPGGATNEKLFF. The CDR3 bases are TGCAGTGTTCCAGGGGGGGCAACTAATGAAAAACTGTTTTTT.

The V gene is TRBV28, the J gene TRBJ2-5, with 8 bases identical to TRBD2. CDR1 is MDHEN, CDR2 SYDVKM, per germline. Trimming removed 4 bases from V and 6 bases from J; junction bases left unmatched: 7. This CDR3 is built from 14 residues. CDR3 amino acids: CASSYIAGTQTQYF. The CDR3 DNA reads TGTGCCAGCAGTTATATAGCGGGGACGCAGACCCAGTACTTC.

This clonotype was seen more than once but under ten times. V is TRBV10-3 and J is TRBJ2-1; 8 nucleotides match TRBD2. Germline-derived CDR1 and CDR2 are ENHRY and SYGVKD. This CDR3 is built from 14 residues. J lost 7 bases, V lost 5 bases, and 7 bases had no gene match. The CDR3 loop is CAISPKREINEQFF. The CDR3 nucleotides read TGTGCCATCAGTCCTAAGCGGGAGATAAATGAGCAGTTCTTC.

This chain connects TRBV4-2 to TRBJ2-1; maybe TRBD1 (6 bases). The germline V gene has CDR1 LGHNA and CDR2 YNFKEQ. V dropped 0 bases and J dropped 4 bases, with 19 bases sitting between them. The CDR3 spans 18 residues. CDR3 sequence reads: CASSQENPAGAMYNEQFF. CDR3 DNA sequence: TGTGCCAGCAGCCAAGAGAACCCCGCAGGGGCGATGTACAATGAGCAGTTCTTC.